This T cell receptor (beta chain) was captured by sequencing in a study of CD8 T cells in Susac syndrome. Sequencing of TCR beta drew on CD8+ and CD4+ T cells from blood. The CD8+ and CD4+ T cells were isolated magnetically using a negative isolation approach, whereas the TEMRA cells were enriched by FACS. Trimming cost V 11 bases and J 0 bases; bases outside gene matches: 6. This CDR3 is 14 amino acids long. Random hexamers were used to reverse transcribe the RNA input (about 0.5 to 1 ug). TCR beta CDR3 was amplified by immunoSEQ multiplex PCR. This amplification extended across 54 Vbeta and 13 Jbeta segments. TCRdb analysed the immunoSEQ multiplex PCR reads with MiXCR anew, one entry per CDR3 protein. The sample has tens of thousands of distinct CDR3 sequences, 94% seen once.

The chain employs TRBV12-3 or TRBV12-4 and TRBJ2-2; 7 bases agree with TRBD2. Sequenced input: CD8+ T cells from PBMCs. This clonotype was obtained from a human donor in good health. This CDR3 reads CAGTKGSNTGELFF. CDR3 nucleotides: TGTGCCGGGACTAAAGGATCGAACACCGGGGAGCTGTTTTTT.